This T cell receptor (beta chain) is drawn from a study of T cell repertoires in cytomegalovirus infection (dated by TCRdb to the late 2010s). Context from the whole study: The peptide stimulations were aimed at well-studied HLA-B-restricted epitopes as well as recently identified HLA-C-restricted CMV epitopes, whose presentation resists viral immunomodulation. Because public TCR beta signatures pointed to carriage of CMV infection together with the matching HLA type, the HLA type of each donor mattered for the analysis.

TCRdb lists the instrument as Illumina HiSeq 1500. Starting from the raw public reads, TCRdb applied fastp trimming at Q25, assembled clones with MiXCR and retained in-frame beta chains. Duplicate CDR3 protein sequences are folded into a single record with the most common DNA and genes. This sample holds around 19,000 distinct CDR3 sequences; about 40% were observed only once. The ten largest clones represent approximately 94% of the sample. Turning to this clonotype: Its recognized antigen is unknown. Nothing much larger sits one base from this clone, and base qualities are not available.

The treatment or condition label on this specimen signifies: in vitro stimulation with specific CMV peptide epitopes to enrich CMV-specific T cells. Here is what the overall study found, with its caveats: The ex vivo response was dominated by HLA-C-restricted CMV-specific TCR beta clonotypes, which also provided the single most frequent clonotype in two of eight donors. In both this cohort and an independent cohort of 352 donors, the cumulative frequency of public TCR beta family members distinguished carriers of CMV infection plus the relevant HLA type.

The CDR3 covers 14 residues, taking in both the cysteine and the phenylalanine. Kept here is only the CDR3 DNA, which spans 42 bases and is read in frame from base 1. The germline V gene gives CDR1 as MGHRA and CDR2 as YSYEKL. V sheds 4 bases and J sheds 2 bases, leaving 12 bases between their ends. The rearranged chain carries TRBV4-1 and TRBJ2-7, and perhaps TRBD1 as D gene, on 6 matching bases. The source of this sequence is a human donor in good health (CMV status not recorded). Some clones in this sample may be carry-over from other donors' samples. This specimen was CD8+ T cells from cultured PBMCs, taken from culture after CMV antigen stimulation. The CDR3 has the sequence CASSLGDRPYEQYF. The DNA sequence reads TGCGCCAGCAGCCTTGGCGACAGGCCCTACGAGCAGTACTTC.